The TCR beta chain under discussion was sequenced for a study of cytomegalovirus exposure and HLA in healthy donors. Overall study: A subsequent analysis stated that the 100 to 150 validation repertoires were run on the same platform as the roughly 670 first-cohort repertoires.

The V gene end was trimmed by 6 bases and the J gene end by 2 bases; junction bases not matched to a gene: 3. The CDR3 loop spans 13 amino acids. Germline assignment: CDR1 SGHRS and CDR2 YFSETQ. Study-wide results and limits: Cytomegalovirus association was listed for about 180 TCR beta chains. For most TCR sequences rarity was the rule, although some public TCRs occurred in many donors. TCR clusters originating in the first cohort tended to co-occur in the 120 validation repertoires, according to a later analysis.

Libraries were prepared by immunoSEQ multiplex PCR; TCRdb keeps only in-frame clonotypes and omits some of them. The sample holds around 95,000 clones, 85% seen once. Regarding this clone: What it recognizes is unknown.

The specimen was PBMCs. The sequence was collected from a man in his late teens or twenties in good health and CMV-seropositive. V and J are TRBV5-1 and TRBJ2-3, with 7 bases lining up with TRBD1. Here the CDR3 reads CASKTGPTDTQYF. As DNA, the CDR3 is TGCGCCAGCAAGACAGGGCCCACAGATACGCAGTATTTT.